This TCR beta chain is from a study of technical replicates of blood from several donors. The CDR3 has 13 residues. The germline gives CDR1 MNHEY, CDR2 SVGAGI. V dropped 6 bases and J dropped 3 bases, with 11 bases sitting between them. The protocol was immunoSEQ multiplex PCR, while the TCRdb copy is restricted to in-frame clones and leaves out a portion. Seen here are around 76,000 clones, under 95% observed once, and the top ten hold 0.25% to 0.35%. The gene calls are TRBV6-5 and TRBJ1-2; D not resolved. The origin of this receptor is a human donor in good health. The sequencing sample was made of T cells isolated from PBMCs. CDR3 protein: CASSFAGYYGYTF. CDR3 coding DNA: TGTGCCAGCAGCTTCGCGGGATACTATGGCTACACCTTC.